A single sample is the source of the 21 T cell receptor beta chains below, sequenced in a study of technical replicates of blood from a handful of donors. TCRdb keeps only in-frame clones here, not all; method: immunoSEQ multiplex PCR. The repertoire holds 65,000 to 80,000 clones, with 85% to 95% as singletons. Sequenced input: T cells isolated from PBMCs. The origin of the receptors is a human donor in good health.

This clone has just one count. The V and J genes are TRBV5-1 and TRBJ2-3; weak D call: TRBD2 (7 bases). With 7 bases removed from V and 6 bases from J, the gap between germline ends came to 27 bases. This CDR3 is 17 amino acids long. Germline V CDR1 and CDR2: SGHRS, YFSETQ. CDR3 coding DNA: TGCGCCAGCCATGAGGGGGGGACTGCGCTAGCTAGCGATACGCAGTATTTT. Translation gives CASHEGGTALASDTQYF.

The chain couples TRBV7-2 to TRBJ1-4; TRBD1 might be the D (6 bases). CDR3 length: 14 amino acids. V lost 5 bases to trimming and J lost 10 bases, with 17 bases between them. Germline V gene data show CDR1 as SGHTA and CDR2 as FQGNSA. The DNA for the CDR3 is TGTGCCAGCAGCCTAGTCTGGACAGAGGGAAAACTGTTTTTT. Its protein product is CASSLVWTEGKLFF.

The genes are TRBV9 and TRBJ2-2; possibly TRBD2 for D (6 bases). The V gene's germline CDR1 is SGDLS and CDR2 YYNGEE. Trimming left V 0 bases short and J 5 bases short, with 11 bases between. CDR3 length: 15 residues. As DNA, the CDR3 is TGTGCCAGCAGCGTAGCGGGAGTAGTGACCGGGGAGCTGTTTTTT. Protein sequence: CASSVAGVVTGELFF. The variable domain in full, completed from reference TRBV9 and TRBJ2-2, reads DSGVTQTPKHLITATGQRVTLRCSPRSGDLSVYWYQQSLDQGLQFLIQYYNGEERAKGNILERFSAQQFPDLHSELNLSSLELGDSALYFCASSVAGVVTGELFFGEGSRLTVL.

This chain uses TRBV5-1 with TRBJ2-6; D possibly corresponds to TRBD1 (5 bases). The germline gives CDR1 SGHRS, CDR2 YFSETQ. V shed 4 bases and J shed 0 bases, with 8 bases lying between them. There are 15 residues in the CDR3. The CDR3 sequence: CASSVDSSGANVLTF. Here the CDR3 DNA reads TGCGCCAGCAGCGTTGACAGCTCTGGGGCCAACGTCCTGACTTTC.

The chain uses TRBV14 and TRBJ2-2, with D possibly TRBD2 on 5 matching bases. The germline V and J ends were trimmed by 6 bases and 4 bases, with 12 bases remaining between them. Germline CDR1 is SGHDN and CDR2 is FVKESK. CDR3 size: 14 residues. DNA of the CDR3: TGTGCCAGCAGTGCCGGACTGAGCACCGGGGAGCTGTTTTTT. Translating it yields CASSAGLSTGELFF.

The rearrangement links TRBV7-9 to TRBJ2-1; D is perhaps TRBD2 (5 bases). V gave up 2 bases and J gave up 8 bases, with 22 bases separating them. This CDR3 has 17 amino acids. CDR1 and CDR2 from the germline V gene are SEHNR and FQNEAQ (reference sequence). Here the CDR3 DNA reads TGTGCCAGCAGCTTACGTTCCATGGACTCCTCTTTCTATGAGCAGTTCTTC. This gives the protein CASSLRSMDSSFYEQFF.

This chain links TRBV19 with TRBJ1-2, with 7 bases lining up with TRBD1. Trimming removed 6 bases from V and 6 bases from J; junction bases left unmatched: 10. CDR3 length equals 14 residues. Germline lookup yields CDR1 LNHDA and CDR2 SQIVND (reference sequence). CDR3 coding DNA: TGTGCCAGTAGGATGACAGGGAGTCTTGATGGCTACACCTTC. The encoded protein is CASRMTGSLDGYTF.

The chain carries TRBV5-1 and TRBJ2-3; TRBD2 matches at 12 bases. V shed 4 bases, J shed 2 bases, and the junction held 5 bases outside the gene matches. The CDR3 spans 16 residues. Germline V gene lookup returns CDR1 SGHRS and CDR2 YFSETQ. CDR3 region: CASSLGLAGFTDTQYF. As DNA, the CDR3 is TGCGCCAGCAGCCTGGGACTAGCGGGTTTCACAGATACGCAGTATTTT.

This chain joins TRBV11-2 and TRBJ1-1; 7 bases agree with TRBD1. After removal of 5 bases from V and 1 base from J, the junction contained 1 base not matched to a gene. The germline V gene has CDR1 SGHAT and CDR2 FQNNGV. This CDR3 is 13 amino acids long. The chain's CDR3 is CASSRDRNTEAFF. The CDR3, as DNA: TGTGCCAGCAGCAGGGACAGGAACACTGAAGCTTTCTTT.

The chain combines TRBV18 with TRBJ2-1, with D maybe TRBD2 (6 bases). Germline V lookup: CDR1 KGHSH, CDR2 LQKENI. The CDR3 has 15 residues. Trimming took off 1 base at V and 6 bases at J, with 13 bases between the two ends. CDR3 sequence (DNA): TGTGCCAGCTCACCACGCGACAGCGGGCTCAATGAGCAGTTCTTC. It translates to CASSPRDSGLNEQFF.

This chain uses TRBV10-3 with TRBJ1-4, with a tentative D call TRBD1 (5 bases). The V end was cut by 5 bases, the J end by 0 bases, with 7 bases between. The CDR3 runs to 14 residues. Germline lookup yields CDR1 ENHRY and CDR2 SYGVKD. The CDR3 sequence is CAISQGATNEKLFF. The CDR3 region has the DNA TGTGCCATCAGTCAGGGTGCAACTAATGAAAAACTGTTTTTT.

This sequence joins TRBV11-1 and TRBJ2-2, with 8 bases identical to TRBD2. From germline, CDR1 is SGHAT and CDR2 FQDESV (reference sequence). The junction had 12 bases not matched to a gene; V was cut back by 2 bases and J by 7 bases. This CDR3 spans 17 amino acids. CDR3 amino acids: CASSLIPGRALGGELFF. The CDR3 nucleotides are TGTGCCAGCAGCTTAATCCCCGGGAGGGCCCTTGGCGGGGAGCTGTTTTTT.

The chain has TRBV5-6 and TRBJ1-1; D perhaps matches TRBD1 (6 bases). The CDR3 loop spans 13 amino acids. Germline V gene sequence: CDR1 SGHDT, CDR2 YYEEEE. V was cut by 2 bases and J by 7 bases, with 12 bases left in between. The CDR3: CASSFGTLLEAFF. Here the CDR3 DNA reads TGTGCCAGCAGCTTTGGGACATTACTTGAAGCTTTCTTT.

This chain connects TRBV4-3 to TRBJ1-5; D remains ambiguous. V was clipped by 4 bases and J by 3 bases, with 10 bases between them. The CDR3 contains 14 residues. CDR1 and CDR2 (germline): LGHNA, YSLEER. The CDR3, as DNA: TGCGCCAGCAGCCCCGACACCGACAATCAGCCCCAGCATTTT. Its protein is CASSPDTDNQPQHF.

The chain recombines TRBV6-1 with TRBJ1-1; possibly TRBD1 for D (5 bases). This CDR3 is 13 amino acids long. Trimming took 6 bases from V and 6 from J, leaving 14 bases between them. Germline lookup yields CDR1 MNHNS and CDR2 SASEGT. CDR3 bases: TGTGCCAGCAGCGACAGCCCAGGGTCTGAAGCTTTCTTT. Protein: CASSDSPGSEAFF.

The chain is built from TRBV2 and TRBJ2-7; 14 bases fit TRBD2. The CDR3 is 17 residues long. Germline loops: CDR1 SNHLY, CDR2 FYNNEI. The trim removed 6 bases at V and 3 bases at J, leaving 10 bases unmatched. This chain's CDR3 is CASREKGLAGAGYEQYF. DNA of the CDR3: TGTGCCAGCAGGGAGAAGGGACTAGCGGGAGCCGGCTACGAGCAGTACTTC.

This chain links TRBV28 with TRBJ2-7; D is perhaps TRBD2 (5 bases). The V end was cut by 8 bases, the J end by 2 bases, with 16 bases between. Germline assignment: CDR1 MDHEN and CDR2 SYDVKM. The CDR3 is 14 amino acids. CDR3 sequence reads: CASLAMSSAYEQYF. As DNA, the CDR3 is TGTGCCAGCTTAGCGATGTCGTCCGCCTACGAGCAGTACTTC.

The chain carries TRBV5-4 and TRBJ2-3, with TRBD1 identical over 7 bases. The trim removed 4 bases at V and 4 bases at J, leaving 6 bases unmatched. Germline values: CDR1 SGHNT, CDR2 YYREEE (reference sequence). This CDR3 has 14 amino acids. This CDR3 is CASSRNRGPDTQYF. Written as DNA, the CDR3 is TGTGCCAGCAGCCGAAACAGGGGCCCAGATACGCAGTATTTT.

The CDR3 DNA follows: TGTGCCAGCATCGTTGCTGAAGCTTTCTTT. Amino acids: CASIVAEAFF. V is TRBV28 and J is TRBJ1-1; no reliable D call. Trimming pared 7 bases from V and 6 bases from J, leaving 6 bases between. The CDR3 consists of 10 residues. Germline CDR1 MDHEN, CDR2 SYDVKM.

This chain joins TRBV27 and TRBJ1-3; 8 nucleotides agree with TRBD1. From germline, CDR1 is MNHEY and CDR2 SMNVEV (reference sequence). This CDR3 spans 15 amino acids. V dropped 2 bases and J dropped 4; count of bases not matched to a gene: 4. Written as DNA, the CDR3 is TGTGCCAGCAGTTTAGGTCCAGGGGGCGGAAACACCATATATTTT. This translates into CASSLGPGGGNTIYF.

This clone is a singleton in its sample. The CDR3, as DNA: TGTGCCTGGAGTGCTTACAGGGTTAGCACAGATACGCAGTATTTT. Encoded protein: CAWSAYRVSTDTQYF. The chain recombines TRBV30 with TRBJ2-3; tentatively, D is TRBD1 (6 bases). This CDR3 is 15 amino acids long. Germline values: CDR1 GTSNPN, CDR2 SVGIG (reference sequence). The ends were cut back, 1 base at V and 0 bases at J, with 11 bases in the middle. Using reference TRBV30 and TRBJ2-3 for the parts outside the CDR3, the full variable domain is SQTIHQWPATLVQPVGSPLSLECTVEGTSNPNLYWYRQAAGRGLQLLFYSVGIGQISSEVPQNLSASRPQDRQFILSSKKLLLSDSGFYLCAWSAYRVSTDTQYFGPGTRLTVL.